Shown below are 4 T cell receptor beta chains from a single sample sequenced in a study of T cells in Graves' hyperthyroidism and ophthalmopathy. Amplification of TCR beta CDR3 regions used RNA as the template. First-round RT-PCR of the TCR CDR3 relied on the HTBI primer set. TCRdb ran MiXCR on the multiplex PCR reads and lists one entry per CDR3 protein. The repertoire includes approximately 870,000 distinct CDR3 sequences, about 38% of them detected once, and approximately 8.7% sits in the top ten. The material sequenced was blood. These receptors originate from a young man with Graves' hyperthyroidism.

V usage is TRBV24-1 and J usage is TRBJ1-2; D ambiguous. V was clipped by 9 bases and J by 8 bases, with 9 bases between them. The CDR3 runs to 10 residues. Germline loops: CDR1 KGHDR, CDR2 SFDVKD. The CDR3 sequence is CATPPTGYTF. The CDR3 DNA follows: TGTGCCACCCCTCCCACAGGCTACACCTTC.

In its sample, this clonotype was seen a few times. The gene calls are TRBV29-1 and TRBJ1-2; D gene unclear. This CDR3 spans 13 amino acids. V was trimmed by 0 bases and J by 7 bases, leaving 12 bases between them. Germline V CDR1 and CDR2: SQVTM, ANQGSEA. The CDR3 loop reads CSVEDTGVRGYTF. CDR3 nucleotides: TGCAGCGTTGAAGATACCGGGGTTCGTGGCTACACCTTC. The variable domain in full, with the rest retrieved from reference TRBV29-1 and TRBJ1-2, is SAVISQKPSRDICQRGTSLTIQCQVDSQVTMMFWYRQQPGQSLTLIATANQGSEATYESGFVIDKFPISRPNLTFSTLTVSNMSPEDSSIYLCSVEDTGVRGYTFGSGTRLTVV.

In its sample, this clonotype was seen a few times. The chain has TRBV9 and TRBJ1-1, with TRBD1 matching over 7 bases. The trim removed 8 bases at V and 4 bases at J, leaving 5 bases unmatched. There are 12 residues in the CDR3. Germline lookup yields CDR1 SGDLS and CDR2 YYNGEE. CDR3 sequence: CASLNRGTEAFF. CDR3 coding DNA: TGTGCCAGTCTCAACAGGGGCACTGAAGCTTTCTTT.

V is TRBV2 and J is TRBJ1-1, with a tentative D call TRBD1 (5 bases). CDR1 and CDR2 from the germline V gene are SNHLY and FYNNEI. V was pared by 6 bases and J by 4 bases, with 15 bases between. The CDR3 consists of 14 residues. The CDR3 sequence: CASSTYTGGTEAFF. DNA of the CDR3: TGTGCCAGCAGCACATACACCGGGGGCACTGAAGCTTTCTTT.